The 8 T cell receptor beta chains below were found in one sample sequenced in a study of blood T cell repertoires in COVID-19. Sequencing was performed with immunoSEQ multiplex PCR; in TCRdb, only in-frame clones are kept and a portion is missing. The table lists 50,000 to 60,000 clones, approximately 91% of them singletons. Sequencing was done on a sample of peripheral blood. The receptors here all came from a woman aged 80 or older with acute or convalescent COVID-19.

The gene calls are TRBV19 and TRBJ1-5; D remains ambiguous. CDR3 length equals 14 residues. The V gene lost 1 base and the J gene lost 7 bases, with 11 bases spanning the gap. Germline loops: CDR1 LNHDA, CDR2 SQIVND (reference sequence). CDR3 nucleotides: TGTGCCAGTAGTATAGGAGGTCCCTACCAGCCCCAGCATTTT. Translated: CASSIGGPYQPQHF.

Only one count was recorded for this clone. The CDR3 nucleotides read TGTGCCAGCAGCGCGACAGGGCAGCATCAGCCCCAGCATTTT. Translating it yields CASSATGQHQPQHF. V gene TRBV9 combines with J gene TRBJ1-5; 7 bases align to TRBD1. Germline trimming cut 3 bases from V and 5 bases from J; bases unmatched to any gene: 5. Germline V gives CDR1 SGDLS, CDR2 YYNGEE. This CDR3 comprises 14 residues.

The chain carries TRBV30 and TRBJ1-5; D unclear. Germline V CDR1 and CDR2: GTSNPN, SVGIG (reference sequence). V gave up 5 bases and J gave up 1 base, with 6 bases separating them. The CDR3 has 12 residues. In DNA, the CDR3 is TGTGCCTGGGGCGGGAGCAATCAGCCCCAGCATTTT. Protein product: CAWGGSNQPQHF.

J is TRBJ2-1 and V is TRBV7-2, with 13 bases identical to TRBD2. This CDR3 region has 18 residues. Germline V gene lookup returns CDR1 SGHTA and CDR2 FQGNSA. The V segment lost 5 bases and the J segment 6 bases; nucleotides outside the gene matches: 13. This chain's CDR3 is CASSRNGGLAGALNEQFF. DNA of the CDR3: TGTGCCAGCAGCCGGAACGGCGGACTAGCGGGAGCTCTCAATGAGCAGTTCTTC.

The rearrangement links TRBV28 to TRBJ1-4; 9 nucleotides match TRBD1. The CDR3 sequence is 14 residues long. Germline CDR1 is MDHEN and CDR2 is SYDVKM. V gave up 4 bases and J gave up 7 bases; unmatched junction bases: 4. This CDR3 reads CASSYRGLSEKLFF. DNA for the CDR3: TGTGCCAGCAGTTACAGGGGGCTCAGTGAAAAACTGTTTTTT. The variable domain in full, with the rest retrieved from reference TRBV28 and TRBJ1-4, is DVKVTQSSRYLVKRTGEKVFLECVQDMDHENMFWYRQDPGLGLRLIYFSYDVKMKEKGDIPEGYSVSREKKERFSLILESASTNQTSMYLCASSYRGLSEKLFFGSGTQLSVL.

J is TRBJ1-4 and V is TRBV5-1; tentative D call: TRBD1 (6 bases). The CDR3 sequence is 15 residues long. Germline-derived CDR1 and CDR2 are SGHRS and YFSETQ. V was shortened by 4 bases and J by 0 bases, with 10 bases between the two germline ends. This CDR3 is CASSPDRTTNEKLFF. The CDR3 DNA reads as TGCGCCAGCAGCCCAGACAGGACAACTAATGAAAAACTGTTTTTT.

The chain recombines TRBV2 with TRBJ2-2, with 8 positions matching TRBD2. The CDR3 extends over 17 amino acids. After removal of 4 bases from V and 4 bases from J, the junction contained 11 bases not matched to a gene. The germline CDR1 and CDR2 sequences are SNHLY and FYNNEI. CDR3 DNA: TGTGCCAGCAGTGGTCGGGGGGGCTTACTAATCACCGGGGAGCTGTTTTTT. It encodes CASSGRGGLLITGELFF.

The chain links TRBV5-8 to TRBJ2-3; 14 bases are a match to TRBD2. V lost 0 bases and J lost 3; bases outside the gene matches: 6. This CDR3 is built from 18 residues. Germline values: CDR1 SGHTS, CDR2 YDEGEE. The CDR3 here is CASSLVQTSGRATDTQYF. For the CDR3, the DNA is TGTGCCAGCAGCTTGGTTCAGACTAGCGGGAGGGCGACAGATACGCAGTATTTT.